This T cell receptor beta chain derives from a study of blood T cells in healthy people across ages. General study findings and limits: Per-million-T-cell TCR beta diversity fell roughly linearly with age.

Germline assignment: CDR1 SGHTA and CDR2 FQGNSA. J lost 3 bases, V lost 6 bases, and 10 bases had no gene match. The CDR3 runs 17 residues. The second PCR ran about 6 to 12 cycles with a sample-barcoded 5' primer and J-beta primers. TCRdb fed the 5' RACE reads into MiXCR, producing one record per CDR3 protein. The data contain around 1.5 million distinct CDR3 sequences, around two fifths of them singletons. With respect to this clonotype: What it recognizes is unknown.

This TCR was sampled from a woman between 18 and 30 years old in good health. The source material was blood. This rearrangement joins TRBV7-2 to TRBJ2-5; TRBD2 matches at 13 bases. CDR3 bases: TGTGCCAGCAGGGAACCGGGACTAGCGGGAAGGGAAGAGACCCAGTACTTC. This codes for CASREPGLAGREETQYF.